The 26 T cell receptor beta chains presented below share a single source sample, sequenced in a study of T cells in localized non-small cell lung cancer. Sequencing used immunoSEQ multiplex PCR; TCRdb keeps in-frame clones, though not all of them. The table lists fewer than 6,500 clones, under 45% of them singletons. The sequenced sample was lung tumor tissue, obtained before any cancer treatment. These receptor sequences come from a man aged 35 to 70 with stage I lung adenocarcinoma.

This CDR3 reads CASSSLVGETQYF. The CDR3 DNA sequence: TGTGCCAGCAGTTCCCTGGTGGGGGAGACCCAGTACTTC. The chain employs TRBV6-8 and TRBJ2-5, with D unresolved. Between the trimmed V and J ends, which lost 4 bases and 5 bases, there was a span of 11 bases. There are 13 residues in the CDR3. The germline V gene has CDR1 MNHGY and CDR2 SAAAGT.

The sample holds a few counts of this clone. The chain is built from TRBV12-5 and TRBJ1-1; possibly TRBD1 for D (6 bases). The germline V gene has CDR1 LGHNT and CDR2 FRNRAP. The CDR3 is 11 amino acids. CDR3 sequence reads: CASGGGKLAFF. For the CDR3, the DNA is TGTGCCAGCGGAGGGGGAAAACTTGCTTTCTTT.

The chain combines TRBV10-1 with TRBJ2-7, with D possibly being TRBD2 (6 bases). The ends were cut back, 1 base at V and 4 bases at J, with 14 bases in the middle. The CDR3 has 15 residues. Germline lookup yields CDR1 WNHNN and CDR2 SYGVQD (reference sequence). The CDR3 region has the DNA TGCGCCAGCAGTGAGTATCCCGGGACTCATTACGAGCAGTACTTC. Protein sequence: CASSEYPGTHYEQYF.

The chain employs TRBV18 and TRBJ2-1, with a possible D match to TRBD2 (5 bases). This CDR3 comprises 13 residues. Between the trimmed V and J ends, which lost 6 bases and 10 bases, there was a span of 16 bases. Germline values: CDR1 KGHSH, CDR2 LQKENI. The CDR3 region is CASSPGGGGEQFF. The CDR3 DNA follows: TGTGCCAGCTCCCCCGGAGGAGGCGGGGAGCAGTTCTTC.

The chain combines TRBV15 with TRBJ2-2, with D maybe TRBD1 (5 bases). This CDR3 has 17 amino acids. Trimming took off 0 bases at V and 3 bases at J, with 14 bases between the two ends. CDR1 and CDR2 from the germline V gene are LNHNV and YYDKDF (reference sequence). The CDR3 region has the DNA TGTGCCACCAGCAGAGATCGGGCCAAAGGGGACACCGGGGAGCTGTTTTTT. Protein sequence: CATSRDRAKGDTGELFF.

The chain has TRBV11-3 and TRBJ1-6, with D unresolved. Germline CDR1 SGHNT, CDR2 YENEEA. CDR3 length equals 17 residues. V dropped 3 bases and J dropped 2 bases, with 14 bases sitting between them. CDR3 bases: TGTGCCAGCAGCTTGGGGTATCCAGGCGCCTATAATTCACCCCTCCACTTT. Its protein product is CASSLGYPGAYNSPLHF. Supplemented by reference TRBV11-3 and TRBJ1-6, the full variable domain reads EAGVVQSPRYKIIEKKQPVAFWCNPISGHNTLYWYLQNLGQGPELLIRYENEEAVDDSQLPKDRFSAERLKGVDSTLKIQPAELGDSAVYLCASSLGYPGAYNSPLHFGNGTRLTVT.

This chain uses TRBV5-1 with TRBJ2-1, with D perhaps matching TRBD1 or TRBD2 (5 bases each). The V end lost 0 bases, the J end lost 2 bases, and 6 bases lay between the germline ends. Germline V CDR1 and CDR2: SGHRS, YFSETQ. The CDR3 sequence is 14 residues long. CDR3 sequence: CASSLGGPYNEQFF. The CDR3 coding sequence is TGCGCCAGCAGCTTGGGGGGACCCTACAATGAGCAGTTCTTC.

The rearrangement joins TRBV6-8 to TRBJ1-1; a weak D match, TRBD1 (5 bases). Trimming took 6 bases from V and 1 from J, leaving 12 bases between them. The length of the CDR3 is 14 residues. The germline V gene has CDR1 MNHGY and CDR2 SAAAGT. As DNA, the CDR3 is TGTGCCAGCAGGGGGTTGGGACCGAACACTGAAGCTTTCTTT. As protein: CASRGLGPNTEAFF.

This chain connects TRBV6-8 to TRBJ1-4; D is uncertain. V was cut by 0 bases and J by 8 bases, with 7 bases left in between. The CDR3 contains 13 residues. Per germline, CDR1 MNHGY and CDR2 SAAAGT. Written as DNA, the CDR3 is TGTGCCAGCAGTTACTCCCCCCGGGAAAAACTGTTTTTT. Its translation: CASSYSPREKLFF.

This clone was seen a few times. The chain is built from TRBV6-8 and TRBJ2-1; D gene ambiguous. Germline V lookup: CDR1 MNHGY, CDR2 SAAAGT. V lost 2 bases and J lost 2, with 13 bases in between. CDR3 size: 16 residues. CDR3: CASSYGGSNAYNEQFF. CDR3 DNA sequence: TGTGCCAGCAGTTACGGTGGCAGCAACGCCTACAATGAGCAGTTCTTC.

This clone is medium-sized in the sample. The chain is built from TRBV11-3 and TRBJ1-4, with 9 bases lining up with TRBD1. There are 15 residues in the CDR3. The junction had 4 bases not matched to a gene; V was cut back by 3 bases and J by 5 bases. The germline gives CDR1 SGHNT, CDR2 YENEEA. The CDR3 protein is CASSFGQGRNEKLFF. In nucleotides, the CDR3 is TGTGCCAGCAGCTTTGGACAGGGGCGGAATGAAAAACTGTTTTTT.

This chain connects TRBV11-3 to TRBJ2-1, with TRBD1 identical over 8 bases. The CDR3 has 15 amino acids. With 5 bases clipped from V and 3 bases from J, the junction kept 6 bases outside the gene matches. The germline CDR1 and CDR2 sequences are SGHNT and YENEEA. CDR3 coding DNA: TGTGCCAGCAGCGGTCCGGGACAGGACTACAATGAGCAGTTCTTC. It encodes CASSGPGQDYNEQFF.

The chain has TRBV11-3 and TRBJ2-1, with 9 bases that match TRBD2. V dropped 5 bases and J dropped 9; count of bases not matched to a gene: 14. Germline loops: CDR1 SGHNT, CDR2 YENEEA. The CDR3 totals 16 residues. CDR3 nucleotides: TGTGCCAGCAGCCTCATTCTGGCGGGGGGGCCTGTTGAGCAGTTCTTC. Protein product: CASSLILAGGPVEQFF.

The V and J genes are TRBV18 and TRBJ2-7, with TRBD2 matching over 8 bases. This CDR3 has 14 residues. The germline gives CDR1 KGHSH, CDR2 LQKENI. Trimming at V came to 6 bases and at J to 4 bases, leaving 8 bases not matched to a gene. This CDR3 is CASSSTSGSYEQYF. CDR3 in DNA: TGTGCCAGCTCCTCAACTAGCGGAAGTTACGAGCAGTACTTC.

This clone appeared a few times. This sequence joins TRBV9 and TRBJ2-7, with D perhaps TRBD1 or TRBD2 (5 bases each). The CDR3 has 13 residues. Between the trimmed V and J ends, which lost 6 bases and 7 bases, there was a span of 17 bases. Germline CDR1 SGDLS, CDR2 YYNGEE. The DNA for the CDR3 is TGTGCCAGCACGGGGACCCCTATGAGGGAGCAGTACTTC. Translated: CASTGTPMREQYF.

This sequence joins TRBV9 and TRBJ2-2, with D uncertain. The CDR3 extends over 12 amino acids. V lost 5 bases, J lost 4 bases, and 6 bases lay in between. Germline CDR1 is SGDLS and CDR2 is YYNGEE. The CDR3 nucleotides are TGTGCCAGCAGTTTTTCCACCGGGGAGCTGTTTTTT. It is translated as CASSFSTGELFF.

The chain has TRBV9 and TRBJ2-5; D unresolved. The germline V gene has CDR1 SGDLS and CDR2 YYNGEE. The CDR3 runs 12 residues. V lost 0 bases and J 4 bases, leaving 4 bases between the germline ends. This chain's CDR3 is CASSVEGETQYF. The DNA of the CDR3 is TGTGCCAGCAGCGTAGAAGGAGAGACCCAGTACTTC.

V and J are TRBV12-5 and TRBJ2-7; 8 bases are shared with TRBD1. Trimming at V came to 3 bases and at J to 6 bases, leaving 4 bases not matched to a gene. The CDR3 totals 13 residues. CDR1 and CDR2 from the germline V gene are LGHNT and FRNRAP. CDR3 in amino acids: CASGFGQGGEQYF. Written as DNA, the CDR3 is TGTGCTAGTGGTTTTGGACAGGGAGGCGAGCAGTACTTC.

This chain connects TRBV30 to TRBJ2-5, with D possibly being TRBD2 (7 bases). The CDR3 has 13 amino acids. Germline V gene lookup returns CDR1 GTSNPN and CDR2 SVGIG (reference sequence). V gave up 4 bases and J gave up 5 bases, with 14 bases separating them. This CDR3 is CAWTGGGGETQYF. The CDR3 nucleotides read TGTGCCTGGACGGGAGGAGGGGGGGAGACCCAGTACTTC.

This rearrangement joins TRBV5-1 to TRBJ1-6; tentatively, D is TRBD1 (5 bases). This CDR3 comprises 15 residues. V lost 5 bases and J 7 bases, leaving 16 bases between the germline ends. The germline CDR1 and CDR2 sequences are SGHRS and YFSETQ. The DNA for the CDR3 is TGCGCCAGCAGAGTCTCTTTGGGACGGAATTCACCCCTCCACTTT. Translated: CASRVSLGRNSPLHF.

The chain has TRBV30 and TRBJ1-2, with 10 bases that match TRBD1. V was pared by 3 bases and J by 5 bases, with 9 bases of the junction left unmatched. Germline V gene sequence: CDR1 GTSNPN, CDR2 SVGIG (reference sequence). The CDR3 is made up of 15 amino acids. CDR3 bases: TGTGCCTGGAGGAGACAGGGGGCACTCATATATGGCTACACCTTC. Translated: CAWRRQGALIYGYTF.

V gene TRBV19 combines with J gene TRBJ2-1; no firm D call. V lost 1 base and J lost 8, with 9 bases in between. The CDR3 runs 13 residues. Germline CDR1 reads LNHDA; CDR2 reads SQIVND (reference sequence). In nucleotides, the CDR3 is TGTGCCAGTAGTATAGCTTCGAGCCATGAGCAGTTCTTC. Amino acids: CASSIASSHEQFF.

The chain carries TRBV29-1 and TRBJ1-1; D unclear. The CDR3 has 13 residues. Germline-derived CDR1 and CDR2 are SQVTM and ANQGSEA. V was cut by 5 bases and J by 12 bases, with 22 bases left in between. CDR3 protein: CSVNYPGEVMTFF. The CDR3 nucleotides are TGCAGCGTTAATTATCCGGGAGAAGTAATGACTTTCTTT.

The V call is TRBV29-1, the J call TRBJ2-7, with D possibly matching TRBD2 (5 bases). Between the trimmed V and J ends, which lost 6 bases and 4 bases, there was a span of 19 bases. Germline CDR1 and CDR2: SQVTM and ANQGSEA. The CDR3 spans 14 residues. CDR3 nucleotide sequence: TGCAGCGTGGGTGACTCTCGGGGATTTTACGAGCAGTACTTC. This codes for CSVGDSRGFYEQYF.

The chain employs TRBV10-2 and TRBJ2-2, with 8 nucleotides matching TRBD1. Per germline, CDR1 WSHSY and CDR2 SAAADI. The CDR3 runs 15 residues. The trim removed 6 bases at V and 4 bases at J, leaving 7 bases unmatched. The CDR3 is CASSRTQGVTGELFF. The CDR3 nucleotides read TGCGCCAGCAGCAGGACACAGGGGGTCACCGGGGAGCTGTTTTTT.

CDR3 region: CASSRGLAGVAEQFF. CDR3 coding DNA: TGTGCCAGCAGTCGAGGACTAGCGGGAGTGGCTGAGCAGTTCTTC. The genes are TRBV6-8 and TRBJ2-1; 13 nucleotides line up with TRBD2. The CDR3 totals 15 residues. Looked up from germline, CDR1 is MNHGY and CDR2 is SAAAGT. The V gene end was trimmed by 5 bases and the J gene end by 9 bases; junction bases not matched to a gene: 7.